A single sample gave rise to the 28 T cell receptor beta chains below, sequenced in a study of shared clonotypes between healthy human individuals. Clones were sequenced by immunoSEQ multiplex PCR, and TCRdb holds only the in-frame ones, with some missing. In the table there are 2,500,000 or so clones, around 90% of which are singletons. What was sequenced was naive CD4+ T cells from PBMCs. Subset denoted: CD45RA+ positively selected. The receptors derive from a man between 18 and 35 years old in good health. Some clones in this sample may be carry-over from other donors' samples.

J is TRBJ2-5 and V is TRBV6-1, with TRBD2 matching over 8 bases. This CDR3 region has 15 residues. Germline CDR1 MNHNS, CDR2 SASEGT. Trimming at V came to 6 bases and at J to 4 bases, leaving 10 bases not matched to a gene. CDR3 sequence reads: CASSKPGLGGETQYF. CDR3 in DNA: TGTGCCAGCAGCAAACCGGGACTAGGAGGAGAGACCCAGTACTTC.

This rearrangement joins TRBV27 to TRBJ2-1; 15 nucleotides agree with TRBD2. Germline V lookup: CDR1 MNHEY, CDR2 SMNVEV (reference sequence). The CDR3 contains 17 residues. After removal of 6 bases from V and 7 bases from J, the junction contained 10 bases not matched to a gene. CDR3 residues: CASRPWTSGGGWNEQFF. CDR3 nucleotide sequence: TGTGCCAGCAGGCCTTGGACTAGCGGGGGGGGGTGGAATGAGCAGTTCTTC.

This clone was found once. The genes are TRBV18 and TRBJ1-5; 7 nucleotides line up with TRBD1. J lost 0 bases, V lost 0 bases, and 5 bases had no gene match. This CDR3 has 17 residues. Germline V gene data show CDR1 as KGHSH and CDR2 as LQKENI. This chain's CDR3 is CASSPPGGPLSNQPQHF. The CDR3 DNA reads TGTGCCAGCTCACCACCAGGGGGCCCCCTTAGCAATCAGCCCCAGCATTTT.

This chain connects TRBV18 to TRBJ1-2, with D possibly TRBD1 on 5 matching bases. CDR3 length: 17 amino acids. V lost 3 bases and J 4 bases, leaving 21 bases between the germline ends. Germline CDR1 is KGHSH and CDR2 is LQKENI. The CDR3 protein is CASSPGQGAAGAYGYTF. Here the CDR3 DNA reads TGTGCCAGCTCACCGGGGCAGGGAGCGGCAGGCGCCTATGGCTACACCTTC.

CDR3 bases: TGTGCCAGCAGTGAAGACAGATGGGATTACGAGCAGTACTTC. This translates into CASSEDRWDYEQYF. The chain links TRBV2 to TRBJ2-7; D is uncertain. Trimming shortened V by 1 base and J by 4 bases, and 11 bases separated the two germline ends. The CDR3 totals 14 residues. Germline CDR1 reads SNHLY; CDR2 reads FYNNEI.

V gene TRBV5-1 combines with J gene TRBJ2-1, with TRBD1 matching over 7 bases. The germline V gene encodes CDR1 SGHRS and CDR2 YFSETQ. V shed 5 bases and J 3 bases; nucleotides not matched to a gene: 11. The CDR3 length is 16 residues. The DNA for the CDR3 is TGCGCCAGCAGTAAGGGACAGATAGAAAGCTACAATGAGCAGTTCTTC. This sequence encodes CASSKGQIESYNEQFF.

V usage is TRBV7-2 and J usage is TRBJ1-1, with 7 bases identical to TRBD1. This CDR3 comprises 14 residues. V lost 6 bases and J lost 4; bases outside the gene matches: 8. Looked up from germline, CDR1 is SGHTA and CDR2 is FQGNSA. The CDR3 DNA sequence: TGTGCCAGCAGACAAAACAGGGGTTCCACTGAAGCTTTCTTT. This codes for CASRQNRGSTEAFF. Based on the CDR3 plus reference TRBV7-2 and TRBJ1-1, the full variable domain is GAGVSQSPSNKVTEKGKDVELRCDPISGHTALYWYRQSLGQGLEFLIYFQGNSAPDKSGLPSDRFSAERTGGSVSTLTIQRTQQEDSAVYLCASRQNRGSTEAFFGQGTRLTVV.

The V and J genes are TRBV19 and TRBJ2-7; the match to TRBD2 covers 8 bases. There are 15 residues in the CDR3. In germline, CDR1 is LNHDA, CDR2 SQIVND (reference sequence). The V gene end was trimmed by 2 bases and the J gene end by 3 bases; junction bases not matched to a gene: 6. The CDR3 bases are TGTGCCAGTAGTATATCTCTAGCGGGCCTCTACGAGCAGTACTTC. Translation gives CASSISLAGLYEQYF.

Regarding this clone: One junction end does not reproduce the germline sequence, and a read error may be involved. The V call is TRBV2, the J call TRBJ2-3; 8 bases agree with TRBD2. The CDR3 consists of 15 residues. Per germline, CDR1 SNHLY and CDR2 FYNNEI. CDR3: CASSKAGAGTDTQYF. For the CDR3, the DNA is TGTGCCAGCAGTAAAGCGGGAGCGGGCACAGATACGCAGTATTTT.

As regards this clone: Other DNA sequences in the same sample also yield this CDR3. The chain joins TRBV18 to TRBJ2-1; no definite D call. The CDR3 is 13 residues long. Trimming left V 2 bases short and J 4 bases short, with 6 bases between. CDR1 and CDR2 (germline): KGHSH, LQKENI. CDR3 amino acids: CASSPSTYNEQFF. CDR3 DNA: TGTGCCAGCTCACCATCGACTTACAATGAGCAGTTCTTC.

The chain recombines TRBV7-8 with TRBJ1-5; TRBD1 agrees at 10 bases. This CDR3 spans 14 amino acids. In germline, CDR1 is SGHVS, CDR2 FQNEAQ. The ends lost 2 bases at V and 6 bases at J; junction bases unmatched: 1. The CDR3 loop is CASSLRTGGQPQHF. DNA for the CDR3: TGTGCCAGCAGCTTAAGGACAGGGGGTCAGCCCCAGCATTTT. Full variable domain (rest looked up from reference TRBV7-8 and TRBJ1-5): GAGVSQSPRYKVAKRGQDVALRCDPISGHVSLFWYQQALGQGPEFLTYFQNEAQLDKSGLPSDRFFAERPEGSVSTLKIQRTQQEDSAVYLCASSLRTGGQPQHFGDGTRLSIL.

V is TRBV6-5 and J is TRBJ2-1; no firm D call. The CDR3 consists of 13 residues. Germline CDR1 and CDR2: MNHEY and SVGAGI. V shed 6 bases and J shed 9 bases, with 15 bases lying between them. CDR3 nucleotides: TGTGCCAGCAGATTAGGAATATCGGGTGAGCAGTTCTTC. Residues: CASRLGISGEQFF.

This clone was observed a handful of times. The chain has TRBV2 and TRBJ1-5; 11 bases fit TRBD1. Germline values: CDR1 SNHLY, CDR2 FYNNEI. This CDR3 spans 15 amino acids. V trimming: 6 bases; J trimming: 6 bases; junction bases outside the gene matches: 7. CDR3 coding DNA: TGTGCCAGCAGGACCGGGACAGGGGGGCCTCAGCCCCAGCATTTT. This encodes CASRTGTGGPQPQHF.

The chain carries TRBV25-1 and TRBJ1-1; TRBD1 matches at 8 bases. J was trimmed by 2 bases and V by 6 bases; bases with no gene match: 2. Germline lookup yields CDR1 MGHDK and CDR2 SYGVNS. This CDR3 contains 13 residues. CDR3 sequence: CASSQGANTEAFF. The CDR3 nucleotides are TGTGCCAGCAGCCAGGGGGCTAACACTGAAGCTTTCTTT.

V is TRBV5-4 and J is TRBJ1-1; 8 bases agree with TRBD1. CDR3 length: 15 residues. Germline values: CDR1 SGHNT, CDR2 YYREEE (reference sequence). J lost 5 bases, V lost 4 bases, and 10 bases had no gene match. For the CDR3, the DNA is TGTGCCAGCAGCCGAACGCAGGGGGCCGGGACTGAAGCTTTCTTT. Its protein is CASSRTQGAGTEAFF.

The chain joins TRBV15 to TRBJ2-1; D is perhaps TRBD1 (7 bases). CDR1 and CDR2 from the germline V gene are LNHNV and YYDKDF (reference sequence). V lost 0 bases to trimming and J lost 5 bases, with 23 bases between them. The length of the CDR3 is 19 residues. Here the CDR3 reads CATSRDHPGQLGGDNEQFF. CDR3 sequence (DNA): TGTGCCACCAGCAGAGATCATCCGGGACAGTTAGGAGGGGACAATGAGCAGTTCTTC.

The chain uses TRBV28 and TRBJ2-7; 14 nucleotides align to TRBD2. The V gene's germline CDR1 is MDHEN and CDR2 SYDVKM. There are 16 residues in the CDR3. J lost 4 bases, V lost 2 bases, and 4 bases had no gene match. The CDR3 DNA sequence: TGTGCCAGCAGTTTACGGACTAGCGGGAGGTGGTACGAGCAGTACTTC. It codes for CASSLRTSGRWYEQYF.

The chain couples TRBV7-9 to TRBJ1-4; TRBD1 might be the D (5 bases). This CDR3 is 15 amino acids long. The V and J ends lost 5 bases and 1 base respectively, with 11 bases between them. CDR1 SEHNR and CDR2 FQNEAQ come from the germline V gene (reference sequence). CDR3 sequence (DNA): TGTGCCAGCAGCGCCCAAGGGGTAACTAATGAAAAACTGTTTTTT. Translation gives CASSAQGVTNEKLFF. Full variable domain (remainder filled in from reference TRBV7-9 and TRBJ1-4): DTGVSQNPRHKITKRGQNVTFRCDPISEHNRLYWYRQTLGQGPEFLTYFQNEAQLEKSRLLSDRFSAERPKGSFSTLEIQRTEQGDSAMYLCASSAQGVTNEKLFFGSGTQLSVL.

The chain combines TRBV5-6 with TRBJ2-1; 8 positions match TRBD2. There are 16 residues in the CDR3. The germline V gene encodes CDR1 SGHDT and CDR2 YYEEEE. V shed 1 base, J shed 7 bases, and the junction held 10 bases outside the gene matches. CDR3 in DNA: TGTGCCAGCAGCTTGCTGGGGGCGGCTAGCGGGAATGAGCAGTTCTTC. This codes for CASSLLGAASGNEQFF.

This clone was counted a few times. In DNA form, the CDR3 reads TGTGCCAGCAGCGATATGAGGGCAGATACGCAGTATTTT. Translated, it gives CASSDMRADTQYF. The V and J genes are TRBV9 and TRBJ2-3; D possibly corresponds to TRBD2 (5 bases). Per the germline V gene, CDR1 is SGDLS and CDR2 is YYNGEE. This CDR3 has 13 amino acids. Trimming took off 3 bases at V and 4 bases at J, with 9 bases between the two ends.

The rearrangement uses TRBV29-1 and TRBJ2-7, with D unclear. CDR1 is SQVTM, CDR2 ANQGSEA, per germline. CDR3 length: 12 amino acids. V shed 3 bases and J shed 2 bases, with 8 bases lying between them. Written as DNA, the CDR3 is TGCAGCGTTGATAACAGCCCCTACGAGCAGTACTTC. Translated: CSVDNSPYEQYF.

The V and J genes are TRBV5-1 and TRBJ2-7, with 7 nucleotides matching TRBD1. Trimming at V came to 4 bases and at J to 3 bases, leaving 10 bases not matched to a gene. Germline V gene data show CDR1 as SGHRS and CDR2 as YFSETQ. CDR3 size: 15 residues. The CDR3 coding sequence is TGCGCCAGCAGCCCTACTCCGGGACAGAGCTACGAGCAGTACTTC. Translating it yields CASSPTPGQSYEQYF. The entire variable domain, with the rest obtained from reference TRBV5-1 and TRBJ2-7, is as follows: KAGVTQTPRYLIKTRGQQVTLSCSPISGHRSVSWYQQTPGQGLQFLFEYFSETQRNKGNFPGRFSGRQFSNSRSEMNVSTLELGDSALYLCASSPTPGQSYEQYFGPGTRLTVT.

The chain has TRBV5-4 and TRBJ2-3, with D possibly matching TRBD2 (6 bases). The ends were cut back, 4 bases at V and 2 bases at J, with 17 bases in the middle. This CDR3 contains 16 residues. Germline V gene data show CDR1 as SGHNT and CDR2 as YYREEE (reference sequence). The CDR3 DNA is TGTGCCAGCAGCAATAACGTCTGGAGGGACACAGATACGCAGTATTTT. Its translation: CASSNNVWRDTDTQYF.

This chain connects TRBV27 to TRBJ1-2; a possible D gene is TRBD1 (5 bases). Germline lookup yields CDR1 MNHEY and CDR2 SMNVEV (reference sequence). Between the trimmed V and J ends, which lost 8 bases and 5 bases, there was a span of 24 bases. The CDR3 has 16 amino acids. CDR3 amino acids: CASGGLRAPGLYGYTF. DNA of the CDR3: TGTGCCAGCGGGGGACTCCGGGCCCCAGGATTATATGGCTACACCTTC.

The V gene is TRBV5-1, the J gene TRBJ1-1; D unresolved. Germline assignment: CDR1 SGHRS and CDR2 YFSETQ. This CDR3 contains 14 residues. Trimming took 1 base from V and 0 from J, leaving 7 bases between them. CDR3 protein: CASSLRRMNTEAFF. The CDR3 DNA is TGCGCCAGCAGCTTGCGCAGAATGAACACTGAAGCTTTCTTT.

The rearrangement links TRBV5-4 to TRBJ2-5; D is unclear. The ends were cut back, 0 bases at V and 3 bases at J, with 6 bases in the middle. This CDR3 comprises 13 residues. Germline V gene lookup returns CDR1 SGHNT and CDR2 YYREEE (reference sequence). As DNA, the CDR3 is TGTGCCAGCAGCTTGGCTGTAAAAGAGACCCAGTACTTC. Translated, it gives CASSLAVKETQYF.

As regards this clone: Other DNA sequences in this specimen translate into the identical CDR3. The J gene is TRBJ1-1, the V gene TRBV29-1; maybe TRBD1 (5 bases). The CDR3 spans 13 residues. The V gene lost 3 bases and the J gene lost 1 base, with 9 bases spanning the gap. CDR1 and CDR2 (germline): SQVTM, ANQGSEA. CDR3 nucleotides: TGCAGCGTTGAGTGGCAGGGGAACACTGAAGCTTTCTTT. It translates to CSVEWQGNTEAFF.

The chain is built from TRBV30 and TRBJ1-5; D is ambiguous. Trimming pared 1 base from V and 11 bases from J, leaving 15 bases between. From germline, CDR1 is GTSNPN and CDR2 SVGIG (reference sequence). The CDR3 is made up of 13 amino acids. The CDR3: CAWSEPFLIAQHF. For the CDR3, the DNA is TGTGCCTGGAGTGAACCGTTTCTGATTGCCCAGCATTTT.